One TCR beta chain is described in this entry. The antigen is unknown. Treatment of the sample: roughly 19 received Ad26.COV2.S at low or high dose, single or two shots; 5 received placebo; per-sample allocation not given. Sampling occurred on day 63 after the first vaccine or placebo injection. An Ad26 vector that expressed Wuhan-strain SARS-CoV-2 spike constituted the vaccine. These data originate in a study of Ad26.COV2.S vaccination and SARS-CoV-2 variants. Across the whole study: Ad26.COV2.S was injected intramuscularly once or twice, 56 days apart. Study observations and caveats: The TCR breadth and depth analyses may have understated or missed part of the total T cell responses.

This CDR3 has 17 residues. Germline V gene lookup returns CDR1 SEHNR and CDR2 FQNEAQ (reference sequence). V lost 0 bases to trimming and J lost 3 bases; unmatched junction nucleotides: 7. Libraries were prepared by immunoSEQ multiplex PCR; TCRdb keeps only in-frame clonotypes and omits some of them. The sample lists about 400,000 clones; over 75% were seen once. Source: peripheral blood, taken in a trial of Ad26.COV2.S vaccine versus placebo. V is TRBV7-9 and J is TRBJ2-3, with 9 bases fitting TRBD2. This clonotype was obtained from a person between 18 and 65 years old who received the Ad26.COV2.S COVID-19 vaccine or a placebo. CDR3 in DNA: TGTGCCAGCAGCTTAGCCCTGACTAGCGGCACGACAGATACGCAGTATTTT. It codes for CASSLALTSGTTDTQYF.